This T cell receptor beta chain was sequenced for a study of regulatory T cells in long-lasting Graves disease. The TCR beta library used iRepertoire HTBI primers with Arm-PCR amplification of CDR3. TCRdb fed the multiplex PCR reads into MiXCR, producing one record per CDR3 protein. The profile shows 400,000 to 650,000 distinct CDR3 sequences, 15% to 20% of them singletons. The sample holds many counts of this clonotype. Time point here: newly diagnosed GD, antithyroid drugs for less than 3 months. Researchers made the TCR library from RNA that was extracted from PBMCs. These sequences were also reported in another study, on T cells in Graves' hyperthyroidism and ophthalmopathy.

The receptor was isolated from a woman aged 35 to 60 with Graves disease. The sequenced sample was peripheral blood mononuclear cells (PBMCs), obtained at new diagnosis, from a patient treated with antithyroid drugs.

CDR3 sequence reads: CASSFHGQGEGTEAFF. In nucleotides, the CDR3 is TGTGCCAGCAGTTTTCATGGACAGGGTGAGGGTACTGAAGCTTTCTTT. J is TRBJ1-1 and V is TRBV6-5, with TRBD1 identical over 8 bases. CDR1 is MNHEY, CDR2 SVGAGI, per germline. The CDR3 sequence is 16 residues long. J lost 5 bases, V lost 4 bases, and 12 bases had no gene match.